A selection of T cell receptor beta chains follows, all from one sample in a study of cytotoxic CD8 clonotypes in ibrutinib-treated CLL. Libraries were prepared by immunoSEQ multiplex PCR; TCRdb keeps only in-frame clonotypes and omits some of them. This table holds 110,000 or so clones, 50% to 65% found once. The sequences come from PBMCs, collected after 24 months of ibrutinib treatment. These receptors originate from a human donor with chronic lymphocytic leukemia. Each CDR3 is given with its conserved first and last residue.

CDR3aa: CASSLDQSSTDTQYF; j_gene: TRBJ2-3; v_gene: TRBV5-1
CDR3aa: CAWNILRGAHEQYF; j_gene: TRBJ2-7; v_gene: TRBV30
CDR3aa: CASSRAANTEAFF; j_gene: TRBJ1-1; v_gene: TRBV7-9
CDR3aa: CASSDSTGDGQPQHF; j_gene: TRBJ1-5; v_gene: TRBV25-1
CDR3aa: CASSTDGASTDTQYF; j_gene: TRBJ2-3; v_gene: TRBV5-1
CDR3aa: CASSLQGSLDEQYF; j_gene: TRBJ2-7; v_gene: TRBV5-1
CDR3aa: CASMGDRNDEQFF; j_gene: TRBJ2-1; v_gene: TRBV6-6
CDR3aa: CASSLRTRDEQYF; j_gene: TRBJ2-7; v_gene: TRBV9
CDR3aa: CASQAQGKKEGGELFF; j_gene: TRBJ2-2; v_gene: TRBV18
CDR3aa: CASSQVGFGEQYF; j_gene: TRBJ2-7; v_gene: TRBV14
CDR3aa: CAWSGTTYNEQFF; j_gene: TRBJ2-1; v_gene: TRBV30
CDR3aa: CASSLNEQYF; j_gene: TRBJ2-7; v_gene: TRBV5-1
CDR3aa: CASSLNEGLETQYF; j_gene: TRBJ2-5; v_gene: TRBV18
CDR3aa: CSVEGQTYHGYTF; j_gene: TRBJ1-2; v_gene: TRBV29-1
CDR3aa: CAFLWQGRYPLHF; j_gene: TRBJ1-6; v_gene: TRBV30
CDR3aa: CASSQMIGGEYGYTF; j_gene: TRBJ1-2; v_gene: TRBV4-3
CDR3aa: CASSLGQGAGLPAPLHF; j_gene: TRBJ1-6; v_gene: TRBV27
CDR3aa: CASSETETEAFF; j_gene: TRBJ1-1; v_gene: TRBV10-1
CDR3aa: CASSGQGEAFF; j_gene: TRBJ1-1; v_gene: TRBV6-5
CDR3aa: CASSTPPNTEAFF; j_gene: TRBJ1-1; v_gene: TRBV6-5